The clone carrying this T cell receptor beta chain was observed many times. Its antigen is unknown. Libraries for TCR beta were made by quantitative 5'-RACE with molecular barcodes. TCRdb re-analysed the 5' RACE reads in MiXCR, keeping a single row per CDR3 protein. The sample lists 130,000 or so distinct CDR3 sequences, 17% occurring once. Trimming stripped 1 base from V and 5 bases from J, with 10 bases between. Germline CDR1 reads SGHRS; CDR2 reads YFSETQ. The CDR3 is made up of 14 amino acids. This entry is derived from a study of CD8 T cells in ankylosing spondylitis. Points from the study as a whole: Past research had described some motif variants in reactive arthritis synovial fluid and blood. Clones that were linked to disease were CD8+ and were relatively rare in peripheral blood. The study looked at matched synovial fluid samples from ankylosing spondylitis patients. Disease-linked clones were reported to be significantly enriched there. A TCR beta motif of fewer than 10 highly homologous variants seemed to mark ankylosing spondylitis blood.

The rearrangement joins TRBV5-1 to TRBJ2-1; D is ambiguous. This TCR derives from a male donor with ankylosing spondylitis. Sequenced material: blood, either unsorted or a sorted T cell fraction (not recorded which). DNA for the CDR3: TGCGCCAGCAGCTTGACTGGTTGGGACAATGAGCAGTTCTTC. Its translation is CASSLTGWDNEQFF.